This entry is about one T cell receptor (beta chain). The data belong to a study of control samples from healthy donors and cancer patients. Trimming left V 2 bases short and J 4 bases short, with 9 bases between. Germline V gives CDR1 MDHEN, CDR2 SYDVKM. The length of the CDR3 is 15 residues. The table came from immunoSEQ multiplex PCR; TCRdb's copy has only in-frame clones and leaves some out. The table records roughly 80,000 clones, about 90% of them present only once. The sequence was obtained from a woman aged 60-75 years with head and neck cancer. Sequenced input: PBMCs. The rearrangement joins TRBV28 to TRBJ2-6, with TRBD2 as a possible D gene (5 bases). The CDR3 DNA follows: TGTGCCAGCAGTTTAAGAGGGTCCGGGGCCAACGTCCTGACTTTC. Amino acids: CASSLRGSGANVLTF. The full variable domain, its missing parts supplied by reference TRBV28 and TRBJ2-6, is DVKVTQSSRYLVKRTGEKVFLECVQDMDHENMFWYRQDPGLGLRLIYFSYDVKMKEKGDIPEGYSVSREKKERFSLILESASTNQTSMYLCASSLRGSGANVLTFGAGSRLTVL.